Below, one T cell receptor (beta chain) is given with its context. The entry originates in a study of blood T cell repertoires in COVID-19. Only in-frame clones appear in the TCRdb table, and some are missing; sequencing was by immunoSEQ multiplex PCR. The sample holds just under 350,000 clones, over 70% seen once. Germline CDR1 is ENHRY and CDR2 is SYGVKD. Trimming at V came to 6 bases and at J to 2 bases, leaving 7 bases not matched to a gene. This CDR3 contains 15 residues. The sequence was obtained from a young man with active or convalescent COVID-19. Sequences were obtained from peripheral blood. The J gene is TRBJ1-1, the V gene TRBV10-3; 9 bases agree with TRBD1. CDR3 DNA sequence: TGTGCCATCAGGCCTTCGGGACAGGGCAACACTGAAGCTTTCTTT. Translation gives CAIRPSGQGNTEAFF.